One and the same sample provided the 21 T cell receptor beta chains below, sequenced in a study of shared clonotypes between healthy human individuals. Profiled with immunoSEQ multiplex PCR; TCRdb holds only in-frame clones, not every one. The sample has 1,400,000 or so clones, approximately 98.5% seen once. Sample: naive CD4+ T cells sorted from blood. Regarding subset: CD45RA+ positively selected. The source is a man aged 30 to 39 in good health.

The chain uses TRBV7-2 and TRBJ2-7; D is perhaps TRBD2 (6 bases). The CDR3 has 16 residues. Germline V CDR1 and CDR2: SGHTA, FQGNSA. V lost 1 base and J lost 2, with 15 bases in between. The CDR3 spells CASSLDLGGLPYEQYF. The CDR3 DNA is TGTGCCAGCAGCTTAGATCTCGGGGGACTCCCCTACGAGCAGTACTTC. Based on the CDR3 plus reference TRBV7-2 and TRBJ2-7, the full variable domain is GAGVSQSPSNKVTEKGKDVELRCDPISGHTALYWYRQSLGQGLEFLIYFQGNSAPDKSGLPSDRFSAERTGGSVSTLTIQRTQQEDSAVYLCASSLDLGGLPYEQYFGPGTRLTVT.

This chain connects TRBV28 to TRBJ1-5; TRBD1 might be the D (5 bases). Trimming took 7 bases from V and 3 from J, leaving 16 bases between them. Germline V lookup: CDR1 MDHEN, CDR2 SYDVKM. The CDR3 is 15 amino acids. The CDR3 is CASKYPTGINQPQHF. The CDR3 bases are TGTGCCAGCAAGTACCCTACAGGCATCAATCAGCCCCAGCATTTT. Full variable domain (missing parts from reference TRBV28 and TRBJ1-5): DVKVTQSSRYLVKRTGEKVFLECVQDMDHENMFWYRQDPGLGLRLIYFSYDVKMKEKGDIPEGYSVSREKKERFSLILESASTNQTSMYLCASKYPTGINQPQHFGDGTRLSIL.

The chain links TRBV5-1 to TRBJ1-1; D remains ambiguous. Trimming took 2 bases from V and 0 from J, leaving 11 bases between them. CDR1 and CDR2 from the germline V gene are SGHRS and YFSETQ. CDR3 size: 15 residues. CDR3 region: CASSFLTALNTEAFF. The CDR3 DNA reads TGCGCCAGCAGCTTTCTAACAGCGCTGAACACTGAAGCTTTCTTT. The entire variable domain, with the rest obtained from reference TRBV5-1 and TRBJ1-1, is as follows: KAGVTQTPRYLIKTRGQQVTLSCSPISGHRSVSWYQQTPGQGLQFLFEYFSETQRNKGNFPGRFSGRQFSNSRSEMNVSTLELGDSALYLCASSFLTALNTEAFFGQGTRLTVV.

The chain employs TRBV28 and TRBJ1-4; TRBD1 aligns across 8 bases. The CDR3 covers 15 residues. The germline gives CDR1 MDHEN, CDR2 SYDVKM. With V trimmed by 4 bases and J by 12 bases, 13 bases remained unmatched. CDR3 nucleotides: TGTGCCAGCAGTTCGCCTACAGGGGGGAGGATTGAACTGTTTTTT. It specifies CASSSPTGGRIELFF.

In DNA form, the CDR3 reads TGTGCCAGCACCAAACGAATCGCCGTTCCGCTTTCGGGTAATGAGCAGTTCTTC. It encodes CASTKRIAVPLSGNEQFF. The chain has TRBV2 and TRBJ2-1; the D is unclear. This CDR3 has 18 amino acids. Trimming took 7 bases from V and 7 from J, leaving 29 bases between them. CDR1 and CDR2 from the germline V gene are SNHLY and FYNNEI.

This rearrangement joins TRBV11-2 to TRBJ1-5; tentatively, D is TRBD1 (6 bases). The CDR3 runs to 19 residues. Germline V gives CDR1 SGHAT, CDR2 FQNNGV. Trimming pared 5 bases from V and 6 bases from J, leaving 29 bases between. The CDR3 coding sequence is TGTGCCAGCAGCCCGCGCAAAGGTCTGGCAGGGGAGCTAGGTCAGCCCCAGCATTTT. It encodes CASSPRKGLAGELGQPQHF.

The chain is built from TRBV5-4 and TRBJ2-2; 10 bases agree with TRBD1. The CDR3 sequence is 14 residues long. CDR1 SGHNT and CDR2 YYREEE come from the germline V gene (reference sequence). V shed 7 bases, J shed 4 bases, and the junction held 4 bases outside the gene matches. The CDR3 sequence is CASRGQGRTGELFF. CDR3 DNA sequence: TGTGCCAGCCGGGGACAGGGGCGCACCGGGGAGCTGTTTTTT.

The V and J genes are TRBV2 and TRBJ1-2; 7 nucleotides align to TRBD1. J was trimmed by 4 bases and V by 8 bases; bases with no gene match: 10. The CDR3 totals 14 residues. CDR1 and CDR2 from the germline V gene are SNHLY and FYNNEI. The CDR3 is CASAVGGGGYGYTF. The DNA of the CDR3 is TGTGCCAGCGCAGTGGGAGGGGGCGGCTATGGCTACACCTTC.

The rearrangement links TRBV5-8 to TRBJ1-1; TRBD1 matches 8 bases. The CDR3 consists of 14 residues. The junction had 6 bases not matched to a gene; V was cut back by 4 bases and J by 4 bases. CDR1 is SGHTS, CDR2 YDEGEE, per germline. CDR3 nucleotides: TGTGCCAGCAGCCGAGGACAGGGATCCACTGAAGCTTTCTTT. It encodes CASSRGQGSTEAFF.

In its sample, this clone was seen once. The genes are TRBV29-1 and TRBJ1-4; tentative D call: TRBD1 (5 bases). Germline CDR1 is SQVTM and CDR2 is ANQGSEA. The CDR3 is made up of 14 amino acids. The ends were cut back, 2 bases at V and 7 bases at J, with 14 bases in the middle. For the CDR3, the DNA is TGCAGCGTTGAAACCGACAGAGACGGTGAAAAACTGTTTTTT. Translating gives CSVETDRDGEKLFF.

The chain uses TRBV5-1 and TRBJ1-2; 8 nucleotides line up with TRBD1. The J segment lost 2 bases and the V segment lost 0 bases, leaving 6 bases of the junction unmatched. This CDR3 is built from 16 residues. CDR1 is SGHRS and CDR2 is YFSETQ in the germline V gene. CDR3 region: CASSLAPRGPNYGYTF. CDR3 DNA: TGCGCCAGCAGCTTGGCCCCCAGGGGGCCGAACTATGGCTACACCTTC.

A word on this clone: At the DNA level, this CDR3 is encoded by other sequences in the same sample as well. The chain couples TRBV5-1 to TRBJ2-5; D not certain. V lost 2 bases and J 3 bases, leaving 5 bases between the germline ends. Germline CDR1 reads SGHRS; CDR2 reads YFSETQ. The CDR3 sequence is 12 residues long. In nucleotides, the CDR3 is TGCGCCAGCAGCTTAGAAAAAGAGACCCAGTACTTC. This gives the protein CASSLEKETQYF.

This chain connects TRBV30 to TRBJ1-1; D may be TRBD1 (5 bases). The CDR3 totals 15 residues. Germline CDR1 and CDR2: GTSNPN and SVGIG (reference sequence). The V end was cut by 1 base, the J end by 1 base, with 13 bases between. The CDR3 DNA reads as TGTGCCTGGAGTGCCCTCCGGGGCAAGAACACTGAAGCTTTCTTT. This encodes CAWSALRGKNTEAFF.

This chain uses TRBV2 with TRBJ1-4, with 8 bases matching TRBD1. Germline loops: CDR1 SNHLY, CDR2 FYNNEI. The CDR3 sequence is 12 residues long. V shed 9 bases, J shed 6 bases, and the junction held 3 bases outside the gene matches. The CDR3 reads CARQGGDEKLFF. Written as DNA, the CDR3 is TGTGCCAGACAGGGGGGGGATGAAAAACTGTTTTTT. Drawing the rest from reference TRBV2 and TRBJ1-4, the complete variable domain is EPEVTQTPSHQVTQMGQEVILRCVPISNHLYFYWYRQILGQKVEFLVSFYNNEISEKSEIFDDQFSVERPDGSNFTLKIRSTKLEDSAMYFCARQGGDEKLFFGSGTQLSVL.

The genes are TRBV20-1 and TRBJ2-7; D not certain. V dropped 3 bases and J dropped 5 bases, with 8 bases sitting between them. Germline V lookup: CDR1 DFQATT, CDR2 SNEGSKA (reference sequence). This CDR3 contains 11 residues. CDR3 region: CSASFRDEQYF. The CDR3, as DNA: TGCAGTGCTAGTTTTAGGGACGAGCAGTACTTC.

This chain connects TRBV15 to TRBJ2-7, with TRBD2 matching over 8 bases. J was trimmed by 2 bases and V by 0 bases; bases with no gene match: 9. The germline CDR1 and CDR2 sequences are LNHNV and YYDKDF (reference sequence). This CDR3 region has 17 residues. CDR3 in amino acids: CATSRDKSGGRTYEQYF. CDR3 bases: TGTGCCACCAGCAGAGATAAGAGCGGGGGAAGAACCTACGAGCAGTACTTC.

This rearrangement joins TRBV18 to TRBJ2-5; possible D gene TRBD2, 6 bases. The CDR3 contains 14 residues. CDR1 KGHSH and CDR2 LQKENI come from the germline V gene. The V end was cut by 3 bases, the J end by 5 bases, with 13 bases between. This CDR3 reads CASSPGPGRETQYF. In DNA form, the CDR3 reads TGTGCCAGCTCACCGGGGCCAGGGAGGGAGACCCAGTACTTC.

The chain uses TRBV29-1 and TRBJ1-1, with D possibly matching TRBD1 (6 bases). Per the germline V gene, CDR1 is SQVTM and CDR2 is ANQGSEA. The CDR3 runs 13 residues. Trimming took off 7 bases at V and 8 bases at J, with 20 bases between the two ends. CDR3 amino acids: CSGLKGQTPEAFF. CDR3 in DNA: TGCAGCGGCCTTAAAGGACAGACCCCGGAAGCTTTCTTT. Variable domain in full (rest from reference TRBV29-1 and TRBJ1-1): SAVISQKPSRDICQRGTSLTIQCQVDSQVTMMFWYRQQPGQSLTLIATANQGSEATYESGFVIDKFPISRPNLTFSTLTVSNMSPEDSSIYLCSGLKGQTPEAFFGQGTRLTVV.

The sample holds one count of this clone. The J gene is TRBJ2-7, the V gene TRBV11-2; TRBD2 aligns across 8 bases. Germline V gives CDR1 SGHAT, CDR2 FQNNGV. The V and J ends lost 4 bases and 2 bases, in that order; junction bases with no gene match: 16. CDR3 length: 18 residues. The CDR3 DNA reads as TGTGCCAGCAGCTCCGACATCCGAGCGGGAGATCCCCCCTACGAGCAGTACTTC. Amino acids: CASSSDIRAGDPPYEQYF. Filled out from reference TRBV11-2 and TRBJ2-7, the complete variable domain reads EAGVAQSPRYKIIEKRQSVAFWCNPISGHATLYWYQQILGQGPKLLIQFQNNGVVDDSQLPKDRFSAERLKGVDSTLKIQPAKLEDSAVYLCASSSDIRAGDPPYEQYFGPGTRLTVT.

The chain uses TRBV7-2 and TRBJ1-5; no clear D gene. This CDR3 is built from 13 residues. Germline V gene data show CDR1 as SGHTA and CDR2 as FQGNSA. Trimming removed 2 bases from V and 4 bases from J, with 6 bases in between. The CDR3, as DNA: TGTGCCAGCAGCTTAACTCGGAATCAGCCCCAGCATTTT. This encodes CASSLTRNQPQHF.

Notes on this clone: This CDR3 is also generated by other DNA sequences in the sample. The CDR3 region is CASSLSAGELFF. The CDR3 DNA reads TGTGCCAGCAGTTTATCAGCCGGGGAGCTGTTTTTT. J is TRBJ2-2 and V is TRBV27; D is undetermined. The CDR3 is 12 residues long. Trimming took 0 bases from V and 6 from J, leaving 2 bases between them. CDR1 and CDR2 from the germline V gene are MNHEY and SMNVEV (reference sequence).